This T cell receptor beta chain was identified in a study of blood T cell repertoires in COVID-19. Study details: PBMCs, B-cell-depleted T cells, or T cells were the source of the cDNA or gDNA that made up the material.

In the original processing: It was from reference gene primer amplification that nucleated cell counts were estimated. Clones were sequenced by immunoSEQ multiplex PCR, and TCRdb holds only the in-frame ones, with some missing. V and J calls and clone size are given by that table; D and trimming were obtained from the DNA. The profile covers 100,000 or so clones, with 80% appearing a single time and over 15% taken by the ten largest. J gave up 5 bases and V 4 bases, and 8 bases lay outside the gene matches. The CDR3 length is 15 residues. CDR1 is LGHNA and CDR2 is YNFKEQ in the germline V gene. This clone was detected ten times or more.

The chain employs TRBV4-2 and TRBJ1-2; 9 bases fit TRBD1. The sequenced material came from peripheral blood. This clonotype originated in a human donor in a cohort sampled during active COVID-19. The CDR3 DNA is TGTGCCAGCAGCCGAGGGGACAGGGATGGTTATGGCTACACCTTC. Translated, it gives CASSRGDRDGYGYTF.